A single T cell receptor (beta chain) is shown here with its context. What it binds is not known. This specimen comes from a study of cytomegalovirus exposure and HLA in healthy donors. General observations from the study: The study found most TCR sequences rare, yet found some public TCRs in many donors. The investigators catalogued 150 to 200 TCR beta chains as cytomegalovirus-associated. The classifier, whose performance was assessed in both the original and validation cohorts, reportedly diagnosed cytomegalovirus status with high specificity and sensitivity.

TCRdb's copy holds only in-frame clones and misses some; the assay was immunoSEQ multiplex PCR. This table holds more than 95,000 clones, around 94% found once. The CDR3 runs 16 residues. V shed 0 bases and J shed 9 bases, with 18 bases lying between them. Germline V gene sequence: CDR1 LGHNA, CDR2 YNFKEQ. The material sequenced was PBMCs. The TCR was taken from a woman aged 18-30 years in good health and CMV-seronegative. This chain uses TRBV4-2 with TRBJ1-3; D gene ambiguous. For the CDR3, the DNA is TGTGCCAGCAGCCAAGAATGGGAGGTTTTTCCTGGCACCATATATTTT. Translating it yields CASSQEWEVFPGTIYF.